The clone carrying this T cell receptor beta chain appeared many times. No antigen is known for it. Trimming removed 6 bases at V and 3 bases at J, with 18 bases between. CDR3 length: 16 amino acids. CDR1 is SGHTA, CDR2 FQGNSA, per germline. This sample was included in a study of CD8 T cells in ankylosing spondylitis. TCRdb used MiXCR to reprocess the 5' RACE reads, holding one entry per CDR3 protein. Of fewer than 550,000 distinct CDR3 sequences in the sample, under 5.5% are singletons; the top ten hold under 4.5%. Findings of the study overall: There was a TCR beta motif, made of several highly homologous variants, that appeared characteristic of ankylosing spondylitis blood.

This TCR derives from a male donor with ankylosing spondylitis. Material for sequencing was blood, either unsorted or a sorted T cell fraction (not recorded which). This chain uses TRBV7-2 with TRBJ2-1; tentatively, D is TRBD2 (8 bases). The CDR3 region is CASSPQGSGGYNEQFF. The CDR3 DNA sequence: TGTGCCAGCAGTCCACAGGGGAGCGGGGGCTACAATGAGCAGTTCTTC. The full variable domain, rest sourced from reference TRBV7-2 and TRBJ2-1, is GAGVSQSPSNKVTEKGKDVELRCDPISGHTALYWYRQSLGQGLEFLIYFQGNSAPDKSGLPSDRFSAERTGGSVSTLTIQRTQQEDSAVYLCASSPQGSGGYNEQFFGPGTRLTVL.